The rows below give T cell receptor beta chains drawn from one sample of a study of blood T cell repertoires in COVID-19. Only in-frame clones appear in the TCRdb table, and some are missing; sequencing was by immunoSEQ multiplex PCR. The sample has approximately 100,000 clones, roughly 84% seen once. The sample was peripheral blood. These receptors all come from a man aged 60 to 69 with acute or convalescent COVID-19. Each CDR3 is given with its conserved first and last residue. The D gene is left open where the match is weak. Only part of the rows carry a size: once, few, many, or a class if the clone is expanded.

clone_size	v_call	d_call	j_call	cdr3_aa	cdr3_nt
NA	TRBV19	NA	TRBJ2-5	CASSSGETQYF	TGTGCCAGTAGTTCAGGGGAGACCCAGTACTTC
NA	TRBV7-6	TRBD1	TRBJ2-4	CASSRGTDQNIQYF	TGTGCCAGCAGCCGTGGGACAGATCAAAACATTCAGTACTTC
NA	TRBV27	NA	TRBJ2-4	CASSSQGTPGAKNIQYF	TGTGCCAGCAGTTCCCAGGGGACCCCCGGGGCCAAAAACATTCAGTACTTC
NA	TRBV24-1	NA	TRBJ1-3	CATMSNSGNTIYF	TGTGCCACCATGTCTAACTCTGGAAACACCATATATTTT
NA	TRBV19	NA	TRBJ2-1	CASSFPRGFNEQFF	TGTGCCAGTAGTTTCCCGAGAGGCTTCAATGAGCAGTTCTTC
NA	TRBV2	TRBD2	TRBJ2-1	CASSASGTYNEQFF	TGTGCCAGCAGTGCAAGCGGGACCTACAATGAGCAGTTCTTC
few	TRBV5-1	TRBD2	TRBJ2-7	CASSPTSGRVYEQYF	TGCGCCAGCAGCCCGACGAGCGGGAGAGTCTACGAGCAGTACTTC
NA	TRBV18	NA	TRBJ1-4	CASSPPGGANEKLFF	TGTGCCAGCTCACCGCCCGGGGGGGCTAATGAAAAACTGTTTTTT
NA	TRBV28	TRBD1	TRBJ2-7	CASSFIGQGDLEGYF	TGTGCCAGCAGTTTCATCGGACAGGGGGACTTGGAGGGGTACTTC
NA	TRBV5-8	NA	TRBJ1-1	CASSFGEMNTEAFF	TGTGCCAGCAGCTTCGGAGAGATGAACACTGAAGCTTTCTTT
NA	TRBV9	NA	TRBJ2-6	CASSVGGHKLSGANVLTF	TGTGCCAGCAGCGTAGGGGGACATAAGCTCTCTGGGGCCAACGTCCTGACTTTC
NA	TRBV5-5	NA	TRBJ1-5	CASSLASLQGGQPQHF	TGTGCCAGCAGCTTGGCCTCACTGCAGGGAGGACAGCCCCAGCATTTT
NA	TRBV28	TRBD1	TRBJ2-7	CASRTGTVEQYF	TGTGCCAGCAGGACCGGGACAGTCGAGCAGTACTTC
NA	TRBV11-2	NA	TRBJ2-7	CASRKTGRYNGYEQYF	TGTGCCAGCCGAAAAACAGGGCGGTATAATGGGTACGAGCAGTACTTC
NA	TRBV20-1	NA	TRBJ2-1	CSASRSDRYNEQFF	TGCAGTGCTAGTAGAAGCGACAGATACAATGAGCAGTTCTTC
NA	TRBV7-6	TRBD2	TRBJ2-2	CASSLAGLAGNTGELFF	TGTGCCAGCAGCTTAGCAGGTCTAGCGGGCAACACCGGGGAGCTGTTTTTT
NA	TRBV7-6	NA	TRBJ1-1	CASSSRGGFSRANTEAFF	TGTGCCAGCAGCTCAAGGGGGGGGTTCAGTAGAGCCAACACTGAAGCTTTCTTT